This T cell receptor beta chain was documented in a study of molecular identifiers for immune sequencing clone quantification. Study-wide points: Clonotypes surpassing 20 RNA copies contained over 97% of effector molecules, versus under 1% in naive cells.

Bulk TCR library preparation followed previously described methods with listed TCR primers. Each CDR3 protein gets one entry after TCRdb re-called the PCR reads with MiXCR. The sample contains some 65,000 distinct CDR3 sequences, about 18% of which appear only once. This CDR3 has 13 residues. Germline CDR1 and CDR2: SGDLS and YYNGEE. V was pared by 4 bases and J by 5 bases, with 3 bases of the junction left unmatched. This clonotype was recorded many times. Its target is unknown. The sequence derives from a human donor in good health. Some libraries in this study had Jurkat cell RNA spiked in. The sequenced sample was naive CD8+ T cells from blood, with Jurkat cell RNA spiked in. Subset given: FACS-sorted CD8+CD4-CCR7+CD45RA+ naive T cells. The chain links TRBV9 to TRBJ1-2; 9 nucleotides agree with TRBD1. The CDR3 DNA reads TGTGCCAGCAGCACACAGGGGGCGTATGGCTACACCTTC. This encodes CASSTQGAYGYTF.